This TCR beta chain was captured by sequencing in a study of T cell responses to AZD1222 COVID-19 vaccine. Points from the study as a whole: Only after the peak T cell response were repertoires sampled. Clonal diversity may have been underestimated in mostly white British donors. Spike-specific TCR breadth and depth went up after people got two AZD1222 doses. Unmutated variant regions are reportedly targeted by nearly half of spike-specific TCRs.

The CDR3 is made up of 16 amino acids. V was pared by 3 bases and J by 2 bases, with 8 bases of the junction left unmatched. Germline CDR1 is SGHAT and CDR2 is FQNNGV. Here immunoSEQ multiplex PCR was the method, and the copy in TCRdb shows in-frame clones only, minus some. The sample yields 120,000 to 150,000 clones, approximately 90% seen once. This clone was seen only once. Its antigen is unknown. The input for sequencing was peripheral blood, taken 28 days after the second AZD1222 dose. The chain has TRBV11-2 and TRBJ2-7; TRBD1 agrees at 9 bases. The clonotype was recovered from an adult who received the AZD1222 COVID-19 vaccine. CDR3 sequence reads: CASSFRPGTGPYEQYF. CDR3 sequence (DNA): TGTGCCAGCAGCTTCCGCCCGGGGACAGGGCCCTACGAGCAGTACTTC.